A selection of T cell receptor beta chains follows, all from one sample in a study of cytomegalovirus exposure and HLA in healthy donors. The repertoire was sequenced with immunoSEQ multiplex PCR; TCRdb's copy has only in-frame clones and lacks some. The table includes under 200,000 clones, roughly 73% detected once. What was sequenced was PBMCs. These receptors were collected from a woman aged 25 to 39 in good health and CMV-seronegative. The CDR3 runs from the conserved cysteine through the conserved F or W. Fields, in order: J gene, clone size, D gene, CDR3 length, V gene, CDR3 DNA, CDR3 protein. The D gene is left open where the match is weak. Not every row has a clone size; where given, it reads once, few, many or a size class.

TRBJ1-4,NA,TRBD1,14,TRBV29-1,TGCAGCGCCAACAGGGGGGCAACTAATGAAAAACTGTTTTTT,CSANRGATNEKLFF
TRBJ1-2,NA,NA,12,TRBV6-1,TGTGCCAGCAGTGAAAGAGCATATGGCTACACCTTC,CASSERAYGYTF
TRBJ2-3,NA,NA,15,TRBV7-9,TGTGCCAGCAGCTTAGGAGTCACCAGCACAGATACGCAGTATTTT,CASSLGVTSTDTQYF
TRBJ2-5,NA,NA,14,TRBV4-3,TGCGCCAGCAGCCAAGGTCACAGTCAAGAGACCCAGTACTTC,CASSQGHSQETQYF
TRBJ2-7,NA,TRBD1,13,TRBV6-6,TGTGCCAGCAGCGGACAGGACGTAAGCGAGCAGTACTTC,CASSGQDVSEQYF
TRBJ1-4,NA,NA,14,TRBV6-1,TGTGCCAGCAGCGAGGCCCGGGAGTCCGAAAAACTGTTTTTT,CASSEARESEKLFF
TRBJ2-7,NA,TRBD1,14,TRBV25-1,TGTGCCAGCAGCCCTTCAGGGGGCCCCGACGAGCAGTACTTC,CASSPSGGPDEQYF
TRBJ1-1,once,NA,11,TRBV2,TGTGCCAGCGGTGTAGGGAGTGGGGCTTTCTTT,CASGVGSGAFF
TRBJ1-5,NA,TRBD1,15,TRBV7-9,TGTGCCAGCAGCTATCTCGGGACAGGAAATCAGCCCCAGCATTTT,CASSYLGTGNQPQHF
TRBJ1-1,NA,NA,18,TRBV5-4,TGTGCCAGCAGCTTGGCGGGGGACGGAGTAAGTGCGGACACTGAAGCTTTCTTT,CASSLAGDGVSADTEAFF
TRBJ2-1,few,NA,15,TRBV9,TGTGCCAGCAGCGTCGCCCCAGGGATGTACAATGAGCAGTTCTTC,CASSVAPGMYNEQFF
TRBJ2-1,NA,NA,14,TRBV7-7,TGTGCTAGCAGCTTTGGGAGGAGGGGCAATGAGCAGTTCTTC,CASSFGRRGNEQFF
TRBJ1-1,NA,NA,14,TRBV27,TGTGCCAGCAGTTTTAGTCGGACACCAGGTGAAGCTTTCTTT,CASSFSRTPGEAFF
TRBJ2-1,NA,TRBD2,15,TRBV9,TGTGCCAGCAGCGTGGCGGGGGGCGACAACAATGAGCAGTTCTTC,CASSVAGGDNNEQFF
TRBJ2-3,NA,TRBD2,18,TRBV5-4,TGTGCCAGCAGCGCGGGACTAGCGGTACCAATTAGCACAGATACGCAGTATTTT,CASSAGLAVPISTDTQYF
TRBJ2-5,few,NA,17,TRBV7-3,TGTGCCAGCAGCCCACCAACCGTCGACAGTTACCAAGAGACCCAGTACTTC,CASSPPTVDSYQETQYF
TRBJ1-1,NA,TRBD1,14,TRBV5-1,TGCGCCAGCAGCTCCGGGACAGGGGGAAATGAAGCTTTCTTT,CASSSGTGGNEAFF
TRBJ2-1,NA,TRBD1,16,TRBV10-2,TGCGCCAGCAGTGACGTCCGGGACAGGGGATCAAATGAGCAGTTCTTC,CASSDVRDRGSNEQFF
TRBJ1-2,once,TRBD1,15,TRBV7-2,TGTGCCAGCAGTCAGACAGGGGGCGCTGAGGATGGCTACACCTTC,CASSQTGGAEDGYTF
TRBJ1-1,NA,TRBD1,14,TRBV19,TGTGCCAGTCAGCGGGACAGGGATGTTGCTGAAGCTTTCTTT,CASQRDRDVAEAFF
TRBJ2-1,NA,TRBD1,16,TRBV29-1,TGCAGCGTAGACGGACAGGGGGGACTCTCCTACAATGAGCAGTTCTTC,CSVDGQGGLSYNEQFF
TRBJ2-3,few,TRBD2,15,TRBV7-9,TGTGCCAGCAGCTTAGGACTAGCGGCGGCGGATACGCAGTATTTT,CASSLGLAAADTQYF
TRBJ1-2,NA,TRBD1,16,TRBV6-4,TGTGCCAGCAGTGACAGCCGGACAGGAGATGCTTGGGGCTACACCTTC,CASSDSRTGDAWGYTF
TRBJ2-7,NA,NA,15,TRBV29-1,TGCAGCGTTGGGACCAGTGCGAGGGCGTCCTACGAGCAGTACTTC,CSVGTSARASYEQYF
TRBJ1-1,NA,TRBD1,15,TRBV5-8,TGTGCCAGCACGGGTTACGGGACAGGGAACACTGAAGCTTTCTTT,CASTGYGTGNTEAFF
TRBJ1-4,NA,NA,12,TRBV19,TGTGCCAGTATCGATCCGGTTGAAAAACTGTTTTTT,CASIDPVEKLFF
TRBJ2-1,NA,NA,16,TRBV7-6,TGTGCCAGCAGCTTCCGGACCCGGGGCTCCTACAATGAGCAGTTCTTC,CASSFRTRGSYNEQFF
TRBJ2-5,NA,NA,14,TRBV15,TGTGCCACCAGCAGAGATCTGTACCAAGAGACCCAGTACTTC,CATSRDLYQETQYF
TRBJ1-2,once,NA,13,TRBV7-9,TGTGCCAGCAGCTCGACAAGGGGCTATGGCTACACCTTC,CASSSTRGYGYTF
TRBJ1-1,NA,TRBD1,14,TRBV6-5,TGTGCCAGCTGGGACAGGGGAGGCAACACTGAAGCTTTCTTT,CASWDRGGNTEAFF
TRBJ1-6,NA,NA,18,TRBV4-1,TGCGCCAGCAGCCACCGTTTTTGGGGGACACAAAATAATTCACCCCTCCACTTT,CASSHRFWGTQNNSPLHF
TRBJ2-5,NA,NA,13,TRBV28,TGTGCCAGCAGAGGGGGCGGGATGGAGACCCAGTACTTC,CASRGGGMETQYF
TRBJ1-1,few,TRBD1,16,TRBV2,TGTGCCAGCAGTGAGAGGGGACAGCCCGGGAACACTGAAGCTTTCTTT,CASSERGQPGNTEAFF
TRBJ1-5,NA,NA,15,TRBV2,TGTGCCAGCAGTGAAGCTACAGGAGGGATTTGGCCCCAGCATTTT,CASSEATGGIWPQHF
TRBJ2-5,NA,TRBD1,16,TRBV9,TGTGCCAGCAGCGTAAGCGGACAGGGATTTATGGAGACCCAGTACTTC,CASSVSGQGFMETQYF
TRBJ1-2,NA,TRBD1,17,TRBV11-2,TGTGCCAGCAACCGGGGCGGGACAGGCTGGAAAGGGAATGGCTACACCTTC,CASNRGGTGWKGNGYTF
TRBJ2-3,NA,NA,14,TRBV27,TGTGCCAGCAGTTTTAGCGCTCCCACAGATACGCAGTATTTT,CASSFSAPTDTQYF
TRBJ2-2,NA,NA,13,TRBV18,TGTGCCAGCTCACCACCGGCGCCGGGTGAGCTGTTTTTT,CASSPPAPGELFF
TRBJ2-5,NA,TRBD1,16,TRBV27,TGTGCCAGCAGTTTATCCTGGACAGGGGGCTATGAGACCCAGTACTTC,CASSLSWTGGYETQYF
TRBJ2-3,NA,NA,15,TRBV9,TGTGCCAGCAGCGTAGCGAGCGGGTTAACAGATACGCAGTATTTT,CASSVASGLTDTQYF
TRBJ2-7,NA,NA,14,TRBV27,TGTGCCAGCAGTTTCTCCGGGACTCCCTACGAGCAGTACTTC,CASSFSGTPYEQYF
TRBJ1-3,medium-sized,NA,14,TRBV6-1,TGTGCCAGCAGTGACGGAGTCTCTGGAAACACCATATATTTT,CASSDGVSGNTIYF
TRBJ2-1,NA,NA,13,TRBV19,TGTGCCAGTAGTAGCGGGATCCCTCATAAGCAGTTCTTC,CASSSGIPHKQFF
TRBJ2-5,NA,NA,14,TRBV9,TGTGCCAGCAGCGTAGAGGGCAGGGGAGAGACCCAGTACTTC,CASSVEGRGETQYF
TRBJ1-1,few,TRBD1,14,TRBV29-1,TGCAGCGCTCTACAGGGGCAGCTGAACACTGAAGCTTTCTTT,CSALQGQLNTEAFF
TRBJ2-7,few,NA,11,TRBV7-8,TGTGCCAGCAGTTTACTCTACGAGCAGTACTTC,CASSLLYEQYF
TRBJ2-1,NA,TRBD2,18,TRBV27,TGTGCCAGCAGTTTAGGTGTTGGACTAGCGGGTAATCGGAATGAGCAGTTCTTC,CASSLGVGLAGNRNEQFF
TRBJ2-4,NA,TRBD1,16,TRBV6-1,TGTGCCAGCAGTGTACCGACAGGGCTAGCCAAAAACATTCAGTACTTC,CASSVPTGLAKNIQYF
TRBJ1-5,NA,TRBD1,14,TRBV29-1,TGCAGCCCTGAAGGGGGCAGGCGCAATCAGCCCCAGCATTTT,CSPEGGRRNQPQHF
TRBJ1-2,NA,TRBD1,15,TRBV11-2,TGTGCCAGCAGCTCTTTGACAGGGGCAGACTATGGCTACACCTTC,CASSSLTGADYGYTF
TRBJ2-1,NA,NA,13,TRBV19,TGTGCCAGTAGTGCTAGCTCCTACAATGAGCAGTTCTTC,CASSASSYNEQFF
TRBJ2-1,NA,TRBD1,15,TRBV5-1,TGCGCCAGCAGCTGGACAGGCCACCGCGACAATGAGCAGTTCTTC,CASSWTGHRDNEQFF